This T cell receptor (beta chain) was recorded in a study of post-analysis software for immune sequencing data. Study-level information: Courses of disease covered relapsing-remitting, secondary progressive and progressive-relapsing multiple sclerosis.

Germline-derived CDR1 and CDR2 are SGHRS and YFSETQ. The CDR3 length is 14 residues. The ends lost 4 bases at V and 4 bases at J; junction bases unmatched: 7. General study findings and limits: Included in a set of about five TRBV segments more frequent in patients than controls were TRBV5-6, TRBV5-1 and TRBV20-1. Under the F measure, samples that were prepared in one batch clustered strongly together.

TCR beta libraries were prepared from cDNA with unique molecular identifiers. Input amounts of about 0.95 to 11 million T cells were used. These gave approximately 500,000 cDNA molecules, so each molecule approximated one T cell. TCRdb re-called the PCR reads with MiXCR, one entry per CDR3 protein. Of 650,000 to 850,000 distinct CDR3 sequences listed, approximately 53% are singletons. This clonotype has just one count. As yet, its antigen is unknown. V is TRBV5-1 and J is TRBJ1-2; 7 bases are a match to TRBD1. The receptor was isolated from a girl aged 10 to 17 with multiple sclerosis. The sequenced material came from blood. CDR3 coding DNA: TGCGCCAGCAGCGGTGGGGGACAGCTCTATGGCTACACCTTC. Translation gives CASSGGGQLYGYTF.